The clone carrying this T cell receptor (beta chain) was detected ten times or more. Its antigen is currently unknown. A single record per CDR3 protein comes from TCRdb applying MiXCR to the 5' RACE reads. The data contain roughly 250,000 distinct CDR3 sequences, roughly 15% of them singletons. CDR3 length: 14 residues. Trimming removed 1 base at V and 4 bases at J, with 11 bases between. The V gene's germline CDR1 is SGHRS and CDR2 YFSETQ. The data were taken from a study of T-cell memory formation after mild COVID-19. Whole-study findings and limits: CD4+ clones that contracted lay mainly in CM and EM; CD8+ ones lay in EMRA.

The chain couples TRBV5-1 to TRBJ1-1, with a weak D call TRBD1 (6 bases). Sequencing was performed on PBMCs or a T cell subset sorted from them (not recorded which). This clonotype originated in a man younger than 35 who had mild COVID-19 (a few samples of this study predate the infection). Cell type and time point are not known. The CDR3 bases are TGCGCCAGCAGCTTGTCAGGGGATGGCACTGAAGCTTTCTTT. It codes for CASSLSGDGTEAFF.